These 9 T cell receptor beta chains were sequenced from one sample in a study of T cells in localized non-small cell lung cancer (dated by TCRdb to the early 2020s). Libraries were made using the immunoSEQ multiplex PCR assay. In its TCRdb copy, this immuneACCESS table keeps in-frame sequences only and misses some clones. Where compared with another copy, unresolved V genes explain less than half of these, and the others have no known cause. This sample has around 35,000 clones in its table, and around 93% of those were observed once. Of the sample, 7.9% is held by the ten largest clones. This sample comprised peripheral blood, obtained before any cancer treatment. These receptors were obtained from a female donor over 55 with stage I lung adenocarcinoma.

V gene TRBV6-1 combines with J gene TRBJ2-5; D ambiguous. The CDR3 is made up of 12 amino acids. Germline CDR1 reads MNHNS; CDR2 reads SASEGT. Trimming took 8 bases from V and 5 from J, leaving 12 bases between them. This CDR3 reads CASGWFGETQYF. CDR3 sequence (DNA): TGTGCCAGCGGCTGGTTCGGTGAGACCCAGTACTTC.

V and J are TRBV21-1 and TRBJ2-7; the table's D call of TRBD2 was not tested on the DNA. TRBV21-1 is a documented pseudogene. This CDR3 is 14 amino acids long. For the CDR3, the DNA is TGTGCCAGCAGCAATTGCGGAAAACTGAACGAGCAGTACGTC. Amino acid sequence: CASSNCGKLNEQYV.

The chain combines TRBV18 with TRBJ2-1; D is unresolved. Trimming left V 2 bases short and J 10 bases short, with 9 bases between. The CDR3 runs 12 residues. Germline V gene data show CDR1 as KGHSH and CDR2 as LQKENI. The CDR3 bases are TGTGCCAGCTCACCATGGTCAGCCGAGCAGTTCTTC. This gives the protein CASSPWSAEQFF.

The V call is TRBV11-2, the J call TRBJ1-5; D is possibly TRBD1 (5 bases). The V end lost 5 bases, the J end lost 3 bases, and 8 bases lay between the germline ends. CDR3 size: 13 residues. CDR1 is SGHAT, CDR2 FQNNGV, per germline. The CDR3 DNA follows: TGTGCCAGCAGCAGACAGTCCAATCAGCCCCAGCATTTT. It codes for CASSRQSNQPQHF.

The gene calls are TRBV5-1 and TRBJ2-3; no clear D. The V end lost 5 bases, the J end lost 0 bases, and 13 bases lay between the germline ends. The CDR3 spans 15 residues. The germline V gene has CDR1 SGHRS and CDR2 YFSETQ. CDR3 residues: CASRKLPTSTDTQYF. CDR3 sequence (DNA): TGCGCCAGCAGAAAATTACCAACTAGCACAGATACGCAGTATTTT.

The rearrangement joins TRBV5-4 to TRBJ2-3, with D perhaps matching TRBD1 (6 bases). V was trimmed by 0 bases and J by 2 bases, leaving 10 bases between them. CDR3 length equals 15 residues. The germline V gene has CDR1 SGHNT and CDR2 YYREEE (reference sequence). CDR3 DNA sequence: TGTGCCAGCAGCTTGGAGGACAGTCCCACAGATACGCAGTATTTT. It encodes CASSLEDSPTDTQYF.

The genes are TRBV19 and TRBJ2-1; D gene unclear. Germline V lookup: CDR1 LNHDA, CDR2 SQIVND (reference sequence). CDR3 size: 13 residues. V lost 6 bases and J lost 4, with 10 bases in between. CDR3 loop: CASSLDRYNEQFF. DNA of the CDR3: TGTGCCAGTAGCCTGGACCGATACAATGAGCAGTTCTTC.

This clone has a single count. This chain joins TRBV7-9 and TRBJ1-2; D gene ambiguous. This CDR3 spans 15 amino acids. V shed 8 bases and J shed 2 bases, with 18 bases lying between them. Germline-derived CDR1 and CDR2 are SEHNR and FQNEAQ (reference sequence). The CDR3 nucleotides read TGTGCCAGCCGCGCGGGGAACAGTGACAACTATGGCTACACCTTC. Its protein is CASRAGNSDNYGYTF.

This clone was seen a handful of times. This rearrangement joins TRBV18 to TRBJ1-2; the D gene is possibly TRBD1 (5 bases). Trimming took 3 bases from V and 5 from J, leaving 10 bases between them. Germline V lookup: CDR1 KGHSH, CDR2 LQKENI. The CDR3 loop spans 13 amino acids. In DNA form, the CDR3 reads TGTGCCAGCTCACCGGGAGAGGGGTATGGCTACACCTTC. Its protein product is CASSPGEGYGYTF.